This T cell receptor (beta chain) was found in a study of blood T cell repertoires in COVID-19. About the research overall: Both acute and convalescent COVID-19 samples were obtained from the United States, Italy and Spain. The cDNA or gDNA used as material had been derived from T cells, B-cell-depleted T cells, or PBMCs.

The authors' processing: It was from reference gene primer amplification that nucleated cell counts were estimated. Assay: immunoSEQ multiplex PCR; the TCRdb copy retains only in-frame clones and omits some. Clonal size and the V and J genes are those of that table, whereas D and trimming came from the DNA. The sample shows hundreds of thousands of clones, more than 65% of them seen only once. The V end was cut by 7 bases, the J end by 9 bases, with 13 bases between. Germline V gene data show CDR1 as LNHDA and CDR2 as SQIVND (reference sequence). The CDR3 spans 12 residues. The chain couples TRBV19 to TRBJ1-5; D is possibly TRBD1 (5 bases). Sequenced sample: peripheral blood. This sequence was found in a woman aged 40 to 55 with active or convalescent COVID-19. The CDR3 bases are TGTGCCAGTATGCGGGGGGGGAGGCCCCAGCATTTT. It encodes CASMRGGRPQHF. The variable domain in full, with the rest retrieved from reference TRBV19 and TRBJ1-5, is DGGITQSPKYLFRKEGQNVTLSCEQNLNHDAMYWYRQDPGQGLRLIYYSQIVNDFQKGDIAEGYSVSREKKESFPLTVTSAQKNPTAFYLCASMRGGRPQHFGDGTRLSIL.